A selection of T cell receptor beta chains follows, all from one sample in a study of blood T cell repertoires in COVID-19. Some clones are missing from TCRdb's copy, which holds only in-frame ones; the method was immunoSEQ multiplex PCR. The sample has more than 45,000 clones, 85% to 90% seen once. Sample: peripheral blood. The receptors come from a woman aged 80 or older with COVID-19, enrolled during active disease. CDR3s include the opening cysteine and the closing phenylalanine or tryptophan. The order of the fields is clone size, D gene, J gene, V gene, CDR3 DNA, CDR3 protein. D genes are given only for firm matches. Rows give clone size only sometimes, using once, few, many, or a class for an expanded clone.

>.|TRBD1|TRBJ1-1|TRBV7-2
TGTGCCAGCAGCACCCCGACAGGGGGGTCCATGAACACTGAAGCTTTCTTT
CASSTPTGGSMNTEAFF
>once|.|TRBJ2-7|TRBV18
TGTGCCAGCTCACCACGCGGGACTCTGAGCTCCTACGAGCAGTACTTC
CASSPRGTLSSYEQYF
>few|TRBD1|TRBJ1-2|TRBV2
TGTGCCAGCAGTGAAACAGGGGGCGTCTATGGCTACACCTTC
CASSETGGVYGYTF
>.|TRBD1|TRBJ1-4|TRBV28
TGTGCCAGCAGTCCCGGGACAGCAACTAATGAAAAACTGTTTTTT
CASSPGTATNEKLFF
>.|TRBD1|TRBJ1-1|TRBV19
TGTGCCAGTAGTACTCTTCGGACAGGGGACTTCTATGAAGCTTTCTTT
CASSTLRTGDFYEAFF
>.|.|TRBJ2-3|TRBV4-1
TGCGCCAGCAGCCAAAAGTCGAAGATAGGGGAACCTAGCACAGATACGCAGTATTTT
CASSQKSKIGEPSTDTQYF
>.|.|TRBJ2-5|TRBV18
TGTGCCAGCTCACCGAGAAACAGGGAGACCCAGTACTTC
CASSPRNRETQYF
>.|TRBD1|TRBJ1-5|TRBV19
TGTGCCAGTAGTACAAGGTCCAGGGGGAGCAATCAGCCCCAGCATTTT
CASSTRSRGSNQPQHF
>.|.|TRBJ1-4|TRBV5-4
TGTGCCAGCAGCTCGGCAGGGAGGGTTGAAAAACTGTTTTTT
CASSSAGRVEKLFF
>.|.|TRBJ1-2|TRBV4-2
TGTGCCAGCAGCCAAGACCTCAAGGGGTATGGCTACACCTTC
CASSQDLKGYGYTF
>.|TRBD2|TRBJ2-1|TRBV28
TGTGCCAGCAGTTCGAGGACTAGCGGGAGACGGGTAGTAAGTTCCTACAATGAGCAGTTCTTC
CASSSRTSGRRVVSSYNEQFF
>.|.|TRBJ2-7|TRBV3-1/TRBV3-2
TGTGCCAGCAGCCTTTCACTAAATTACGAGCAGTACTTC
CASSLSLNYEQYF
>.|.|TRBJ2-2|TRBV11-2
TGTGCCAGCAGCTTAGCCCGACGGGTGTTTTCCACCGGGGAGCTGTTTTTT
CASSLARRVFSTGELFF
>few|.|TRBJ1-2|TRBV5-4
TGTGCCAGCAGCTTAAATGGGCAGAGCTACTATGGCTACACCTTC
CASSLNGQSYYGYTF
>.|.|TRBJ1-5|TRBV5-8
TGTGCCAGCAGCACCTGGGGGGGGAATCAGCCCCAGCATTTT
CASSTWGGNQPQHF
>.|.|TRBJ1-3|TRBV6-6
TGTGCCAGCAGTAAGCTCGTCCTCTCTGGAAACACCATATATTTT
CASSKLVLSGNTIYF
>.|.|TRBJ1-4|TRBV19
TGTGCCAGTAGTATGTGGAGGATCGGGAATGAAAAACTGTTTTTT
CASSMWRIGNEKLFF
>few|.|TRBJ1-1|TRBV6-5
TGTGCCAGCAGTTCTGTCAGGCAGGCTTTCTTT
CASSSVRQAFF
>.|.|TRBJ2-5|TRBV28
TGTGCCATAGGTCGGGGCGGGGAAGGGGTAGAGACCCAGTACTTC
CAIGRGGEGVETQYF
>.|.|TRBJ2-1|TRBV4-2
TGTGCCAGCAGCCCACGACTAGGGGCGGGGTCCTACAATGAGCAGTTCTTC
CASSPRLGAGSYNEQFF
>once|TRBD1|TRBJ2-7|TRBV5-1
TGCGCCAGCAGTATTGACAGGGGTCACTACGAGCAGTACTTC
CASSIDRGHYEQYF
>.|.|TRBJ2-7|TRBV7-6
TGTGCCAGCAGCTTAGTTCCAAGGGGCGGTGGGGTCGAGCAGTACTTC
CASSLVPRGGGVEQYF
>.|.|TRBJ1-1|TRBV2
TGTGCCGGCAGTGGTGAGGGGGCTGAAGCTTTCTTT
CAGSGEGAEAFF
>.|TRBD2|TRBJ2-4|TRBV7-2
TGTGCCAGCAGCTATAGCGGGGGGGCGGACATTCAGTACTTC
CASSYSGGADIQYF
>many|.|TRBJ1-5|TRBV15
TGTGCCACCAGTGGACACAGAAGCAATCAGCCCCAGCATTTT
CATSGHRSNQPQHF
>.|.|TRBJ2-3|TRBV5-1
TGCGCCAGCAGCTTACTAGAACGCCACCGGGATACGCAGTATTTT
CASSLLERHRDTQYF
>.|.|TRBJ1-1|TRBV3-1/TRBV3-2
TGTGCCAGCAGCCAATACCCCGCGGGCACTGAAGCTTTCTTT
CASSQYPAGTEAFF
>once|TRBD2|TRBJ2-1|TRBV7-8
TGTGCCAGCAGCTTATTAGCGGGAGGGACGGAGTTCTTC
CASSLLAGGTEFF
>.|.|TRBJ1-1|TRBV5-1
TGCGCCAGCAGCTTGTCTCCCCCGGGGAACACTGAAGCTTTCTTT
CASSLSPPGNTEAFF
>.|TRBD1|TRBJ1-1|TRBV28
TGTGCCAGCAGGCAGACAGGGGGCTCCCCTGAAGCTTTCTTT
CASRQTGGSPEAFF
>.|TRBD1|TRBJ1-5|TRBV2
TGTGCCAGCAGAGTGACAGGGTCCGACGGCAATCAGCCCCAGCATTTT
CASRVTGSDGNQPQHF
>medium-sized|TRBD1|TRBJ1-5|TRBV2
TGTGCCAGCAGACGGGACAGCCCTAATCAGCCCCAGCATTTT
CASRRDSPNQPQHF
>once|.|TRBJ1-2|TRBV5-1
TGCGCCAGCAGCTTGGAGAGGGCCTATGGCTACACCTTC
CASSLERAYGYTF